This TCR beta chain was captured by sequencing in a study of blood T cell repertoires in COVID-19. Study as a whole: From the United States, Italy and Spain came samples of acute and convalescent COVID-19.

Clones were sequenced by immunoSEQ multiplex PCR, and TCRdb holds only the in-frame ones, with some missing. Of around 140,000 clones detected, 88% appear once; the ten largest clones hold less than 2%. Trimming pared 0 bases from V and 1 base from J, leaving 13 bases between. The germline gives CDR1 PRHDT, CDR2 FYEKMQ (reference sequence). This CDR3 spans 17 amino acids. This chain connects TRBV13 to TRBJ1-3; D uncertain. This TCR was sampled from a man between 65 and 85 years old with acute or convalescent COVID-19. Sequences were obtained from peripheral blood. In DNA form, the CDR3 reads TGTGCCAGCAGCTTAGGCCTGTCGGGAGTGTCTGGAAACACCATATATTTT. It yields the protein CASSLGLSGVSGNTIYF. Based on the CDR3 plus reference TRBV13 and TRBJ1-3, the full variable domain is AAGVIQSPRHLIKEKRETATLKCYPIPRHDTVYWYQQGPGQDPQFLISFYEKMQSDKGSIPDRFSAQQFSDYHSELNMSSLELGDSALYFCASSLGLSGVSGNTIYFGEGSWLTVV.